Each of the 28 T cell receptor beta chains below was sequenced from the same sample in a study of PD-1 blockade in mismatch repair-deficient tumors. Clones were sequenced by immunoSEQ multiplex PCR, and TCRdb holds only the in-frame ones, with some missing. The table records about 14,000 clones, around 83% of them present only once. Sample: PBMCs, taken about 15 weeks after starting pembrolizumab. These receptors all come from an adult with mismatch repair-deficient cancer.

Only one count was recorded for this clone. The J gene is TRBJ1-2, the V gene TRBV5-1; D not certain. CDR1 is SGHRS, CDR2 YFSETQ, per germline. The CDR3 is 12 amino acids. Trimming stripped 1 base from V and 8 bases from J, with 9 bases between. This CDR3 is CASSLTRSGYTF. The DNA of the CDR3 is TGCGCCAGCAGCTTGACCAGGTCCGGCTACACCTTC. Full variable domain (rest looked up from reference TRBV5-1 and TRBJ1-2): KAGVTQTPRYLIKTRGQQVTLSCSPISGHRSVSWYQQTPGQGLQFLFEYFSETQRNKGNFPGRFSGRQFSNSRSEMNVSTLELGDSALYLCASSLTRSGYTFGSGTRLTVV.

The chain joins TRBV2 to TRBJ2-1; 7 bases fit TRBD2. V trimming: 2 bases; J trimming: 7 bases; junction bases outside the gene matches: 11. Germline V gene data show CDR1 as SNHLY and CDR2 as FYNNEI. The CDR3 consists of 16 residues. CDR3 amino acids: CASSEMGEGRGNEQFF. The CDR3 bases are TGTGCCAGCAGTGAAATGGGGGAGGGCCGTGGGAATGAGCAGTTCTTC.

The chain couples TRBV9 to TRBJ2-3; TRBD2 matches 9 bases. Germline values: CDR1 SGDLS, CDR2 YYNGEE. Trimming cost V 0 bases and J 2 bases; bases outside gene matches: 4. The CDR3 sequence is 16 residues long. The CDR3 DNA reads as TGTGCCAGCAGCGTAGGACTAGCGGCATACACAGATACGCAGTATTTT. Residues: CASSVGLAAYTDTQYF. The full variable domain, with the rest looked up from reference TRBV9 and TRBJ2-3, is DSGVTQTPKHLITATGQRVTLRCSPRSGDLSVYWYQQSLDQGLQFLIQYYNGEERAKGNILERFSAQQFPDLHSELNLSSLELGDSALYFCASSVGLAAYTDTQYFGPGTRLTVL.

This clone was seen just once. The CDR3 nucleotides are TGTGCCAGCAGAAACGACAGGGGGGATGGCTACACCTTC. Amino acids: CASRNDRGDGYTF. The chain uses TRBV6-5 and TRBJ1-2; 9 nucleotides match TRBD1. This CDR3 contains 13 residues. The J segment lost 6 bases and the V segment lost 6 bases, leaving 5 bases of the junction unmatched. In germline, CDR1 is MNHEY, CDR2 SVGAGI.

The J gene is TRBJ2-3, the V gene TRBV5-4; TRBD2 matches 9 bases. V was pared by 2 bases and J by 6 bases, with 7 bases of the junction left unmatched. There are 15 residues in the CDR3. Germline V gene lookup returns CDR1 SGHNT and CDR2 YYREEE (reference sequence). This CDR3 reads CASSFGSGSGDTQYF. DNA for the CDR3: TGTGCCAGCAGCTTCGGTAGCGGGAGCGGGGATACGCAGTATTTT.

The chain is built from TRBV10-2 and TRBJ2-7, with a possible D match to TRBD2 (6 bases). The germline CDR1 and CDR2 sequences are WSHSY and SAAADI. CDR3 length equals 12 residues. Trimming left V 10 bases short and J 2 bases short, with 12 bases between. The CDR3 coding sequence is TGCGCCACGACGGGGGAAGCCTACGAGCAGTACTTC. This codes for CATTGEAYEQYF.

This clone was observed a handful of times. The chain combines TRBV28 with TRBJ2-7; TRBD2 aligns across 11 bases. V lost 7 bases to trimming and J lost 2 bases; unmatched junction nucleotides: 4. This CDR3 is 14 amino acids long. The germline V gene has CDR1 MDHEN and CDR2 SYDVKM. This CDR3 reads CASTFSGRAYEQYF. The CDR3 nucleotides read TGTGCCAGCACGTTTAGCGGGAGGGCCTACGAGCAGTACTTC.

The CDR3 region is CASTTIGVPYEQYF. CDR3 bases: TGTGCCAGCACCACTATAGGGGTCCCCTACGAGCAGTACTTC. The chain recombines TRBV28 with TRBJ2-7; tentatively, D is TRBD1 (5 bases). This CDR3 has 14 amino acids. V gave up 7 bases and J gave up 2 bases, with 15 bases separating them. CDR1 and CDR2 from the germline V gene are MDHEN and SYDVKM.

The chain joins TRBV6-5 to TRBJ2-1; 8 positions agree with TRBD2. Germline V lookup: CDR1 MNHEY, CDR2 SVGAGI. This CDR3 is built from 16 residues. V shed 4 bases, J shed 0 bases, and the junction held 5 bases outside the gene matches. CDR3 bases: TGTGCCAGCAGTTCTTTAGCGGGACGCTCCTACAATGAGCAGTTCTTC. This sequence encodes CASSSLAGRSYNEQFF.

The chain has TRBV6-1 and TRBJ2-7; 8 bases map to TRBD2. The CDR3 extends over 19 amino acids. Germline V lookup: CDR1 MNHNS, CDR2 SASEGT. V lost 1 base to trimming and J lost 2 bases; unmatched junction nucleotides: 16. The CDR3 loop is CASSEVSPAASGRTYEQYF. The CDR3 nucleotides are TGTGCCAGCAGTGAAGTCAGCCCAGCTGCGAGCGGGAGAACCTACGAGCAGTACTTC.

The gene calls are TRBV7-6 and TRBJ1-5; a weak D match, TRBD1 (6 bases). V was shortened by 5 bases and J by 7 bases, with 9 bases between the two germline ends. Germline CDR1 reads SGHVS; CDR2 reads FNYEAQ. This CDR3 is 12 amino acids long. The CDR3 sequence: CASSPQGQPQHF. The CDR3 bases are TGTGCCAGCAGCCCCCAGGGGCAGCCCCAGCATTTT.

In regard to this clone: The junction shows a germline mismatch at one end, possibly a read error. The chain employs TRBV11-2 and TRBJ2-3, with 14 nucleotides matching TRBD2. This CDR3 is 16 amino acids long. Per the germline V gene, CDR1 is SGHAT and CDR2 is FQNNGV. The CDR3 region has the DNA TGTGCCAGCAGTACGGGACTAGCGGGAGCCTTAGATACGCAGTGTTTT. Protein: CASSTGLAGALDTQCF.

This clone was detected once. CDR3 in DNA: TGTGCCAGCAGCTCCTACCGAGGAGGCACCAATGAGCAGTTCTTC. This gives the protein CASSSYRGGTNEQFF. The chain links TRBV11-3 to TRBJ2-1; D might be TRBD2 (5 bases). The V end lost 4 bases, the J end lost 6 bases, and 16 bases lay between the germline ends. Germline-derived CDR1 and CDR2 are SGHNT and YENEEA. The CDR3 extends over 15 amino acids. The complete variable domain, with remaining parts taken from reference TRBV11-3 and TRBJ2-1, reads EAGVVQSPRYKIIEKKQPVAFWCNPISGHNTLYWYLQNLGQGPELLIRYENEEAVDDSQLPKDRFSAERLKGVDSTLKIQPAELGDSAVYLCASSSYRGGTNEQFFGPGTRLTVL.

The chain uses TRBV11-2 and TRBJ2-7; TRBD1 matches at 10 bases. The CDR3 length is 15 residues. Germline V gene lookup returns CDR1 SGHAT and CDR2 FQNNGV. Unmatched junction bases numbered 8, after V lost 4 bases and J lost 5 bases. The CDR3 DNA follows: TGTGCCAGCAGCTCACCGGGACAGGGGTTCCACGAGCAGTACTTC. Translated, it gives CASSSPGQGFHEQYF.

The CDR3 bases are TGTGCCAGCAGTATCAACAGGGGTCTCACTGAAGCTTTCTTT. Residues: CASSINRGLTEAFF. The V gene is TRBV27, the J gene TRBJ1-1, with 7 bases fitting TRBD1. The CDR3 loop spans 14 amino acids. The J segment lost 4 bases and the V segment lost 5 bases, leaving 7 bases of the junction unmatched. Germline loops: CDR1 MNHEY, CDR2 SMNVEV (reference sequence).

The chain combines TRBV5-1 with TRBJ2-7, with a possible D match to TRBD1 (5 bases). The CDR3 contains 14 residues. Germline V lookup: CDR1 SGHRS, CDR2 YFSETQ. Trimming took 4 bases from V and 0 from J, leaving 11 bases between them. In DNA, the CDR3 is TGCGCCAGCAGCCAAGGGGTCCCCTCCTACGAGCAGTACTTC. Translating gives CASSQGVPSYEQYF.

The chain is built from TRBV9 and TRBJ2-7; D is perhaps TRBD2 (7 bases). The germline V gene has CDR1 SGDLS and CDR2 YYNGEE. V lost 0 bases, J lost 0 bases, and 13 bases lay in between. This CDR3 spans 16 amino acids. This CDR3 reads CASSVGVGGVSYEQYF. The CDR3 nucleotides read TGTGCCAGCAGCGTAGGGGTAGGGGGGGTCTCCTACGAGCAGTACTTC.

The J gene is TRBJ1-5, the V gene TRBV6-6; the D is unclear. There are 12 residues in the CDR3. Germline-derived CDR1 and CDR2 are MNHNY and SVGAGI (reference sequence). The V end lost 4 bases, the J end lost 11 bases, and 12 bases lay between the germline ends. The CDR3 sequence is CASSWPRETQHF. The CDR3 bases are TGTGCCAGCAGTTGGCCCCGGGAGACCCAGCATTTT.

The chain recombines TRBV10-3 with TRBJ1-2, with a tentative D call TRBD1 (5 bases). V was shortened by 10 bases and J by 5 bases, with 20 bases between the two germline ends. The CDR3 length is 14 residues. CDR1 is ENHRY and CDR2 is SYGVKD in the germline V gene. CDR3: CATGGEWIGYGYTF. The DNA for the CDR3 is TGTGCCACCGGGGGGGAATGGATTGGGTATGGCTACACCTTC.

The rearrangement uses TRBV18 and TRBJ1-1; TRBD1 agrees at 10 bases. Germline trimming cut 2 bases from V and 6 bases from J; bases unmatched to any gene: 9. The CDR3 loop spans 16 amino acids. Germline CDR1 and CDR2: KGHSH and LQKENI. CDR3 sequence: CASSPTRQGATAEAFF. The CDR3 DNA is TGTGCCAGCTCACCAACTCGACAGGGGGCAACGGCTGAAGCTTTCTTT.

V is TRBV7-9 and J is TRBJ2-5; the D gene is possibly TRBD1 (5 bases). This CDR3 contains 15 residues. Trimming took off 1 base at V and 4 bases at J, with 13 bases between the two ends. CDR1 and CDR2 (germline): SEHNR, FQNEAQ (reference sequence). This CDR3 reads CASSLGGRVVETQYF. The CDR3 nucleotides are TGTGCCAGCAGCTTAGGGGGCAGGGTGGTAGAGACCCAGTACTTC. Using reference TRBV7-9 and TRBJ2-5 for the parts outside the CDR3, the full variable domain is DTGVSQNPRHKITKRGQNVTFRCDPISEHNRLYWYRQTLGQGPEFLTYFQNEAQLEKSRLLSDRFSAERPKGSFSTLEIQRTEQGDSAMYLCASSLGGRVVETQYFGPGTRLLVL.

This chain connects TRBV15 to TRBJ1-2, with D maybe TRBD1 (5 bases). Germline-derived CDR1 and CDR2 are LNHNV and YYDKDF (reference sequence). The CDR3 runs to 16 residues. V was pared by 8 bases and J by 1 base, with 20 bases between. In nucleotides, the CDR3 is TGTGCCACCGTCGACGGGGGACCTCGACTTAACTATGGCTACACCTTC. The encoded protein is CATVDGGPRLNYGYTF.

This clone has a single count. The V gene is TRBV6-4, the J gene TRBJ2-1; possible D gene TRBD2, 6 bases. The germline V gene has CDR1 MRHNA and CDR2 SNTAGT. The CDR3 loop spans 14 amino acids. V was shortened by 8 bases and J by 3 bases, with 14 bases between the two germline ends. The DNA of the CDR3 is TGTGCCAGCGCGCGGGGATCTTTCTACAATGAGCAGTTCTTC. It translates to CASARGSFYNEQFF.

This clone was seen only once. J is TRBJ2-2 and V is TRBV7-9, with no clear D. Germline loops: CDR1 SEHNR, CDR2 FQNEAQ (reference sequence). The CDR3 covers 13 residues. V shed 5 bases and J shed 2 bases, with 6 bases lying between them. The CDR3, as DNA: TGTGCCAGCAGCCCAAAAAACACCGGGGAGCTGTTTTTT. It codes for CASSPKNTGELFF.

This clone was seen a handful of times. The genes are TRBV28 and TRBJ2-7, with a possible D match to TRBD2 (6 bases). V was shortened by 7 bases and J by 4 bases, with 14 bases between the two germline ends. Germline CDR1 reads MDHEN; CDR2 reads SYDVKM. The CDR3 has 13 residues. CDR3: CASTPGVGYEQYF. Here the CDR3 DNA reads TGTGCCAGCACCCCGGGGGTGGGGTACGAGCAGTACTTC.

The chain carries TRBV15 and TRBJ2-7, with TRBD2 identical over 13 bases. Germline V gene sequence: CDR1 LNHNV, CDR2 YYDKDF (reference sequence). This CDR3 spans 20 amino acids. V gave up 0 bases and J gave up 0 bases; unmatched junction bases: 11. CDR3 in amino acids: CATSRDPHGLAGEASYEQYF. As DNA, the CDR3 is TGTGCCACCAGCAGAGATCCCCACGGACTAGCGGGAGAGGCCTCCTACGAGCAGTACTTC.

The chain joins TRBV19 to TRBJ1-5, with 9 positions matching TRBD1. CDR1 is LNHDA, CDR2 SQIVND, per germline (reference sequence). CDR3 length equals 14 residues. V lost 0 bases and J lost 11; bases outside the gene matches: 5. CDR3 residues: CASSIEQGARAQHF. The CDR3 DNA follows: TGTGCCAGTAGTATAGAACAGGGGGCCCGAGCCCAGCATTTT. The full variable domain, completed using reference TRBV19 and TRBJ1-5, is DGGITQSPKYLFRKEGQNVTLSCEQNLNHDAMYWYRQDPGQGLRLIYYSQIVNDFQKGDIAEGYSVSREKKESFPLTVTSAQKNPTAFYLCASSIEQGARAQHFGDGTRLSIL.

This chain connects TRBV5-1 to TRBJ2-7; 9 nucleotides align to TRBD1. V shed 0 bases, J shed 1 base, and the junction held 2 bases outside the gene matches. The CDR3 length is 15 residues. The germline V gene encodes CDR1 SGHRS and CDR2 YFSETQ. CDR3 sequence (DNA): TGCGCCAGCAGCTTGGCGGGACAGGGATCCTACGAGCAGTACTTC. Encoded protein: CASSLAGQGSYEQYF.